This TCR beta chain comes out of a study of blood T cells in healthy people across ages. Overall study results and limits: Compared with aged donors, long-lived donors showed fewer expanded clones, suggesting selection.

Peripheral blood from each donor was collected in a volume of roughly 9.2 milliliters. Germline-derived CDR1 and CDR2 are SGHRS and YFSETQ. The CDR3 has 14 amino acids. PCR was performed a second time for about 7 to 12 cycles using a sample-barcoded 5' primer and a J-beta primer mix. Every sample gave at least 2.5 million paired-end reads containing CDR3. TCRdb passed the 5' RACE reads through MiXCR, listing each CDR3 protein once. The data hold fewer than 1,000,000 distinct CDR3 sequences, with approximately 44% observed a single time. A note on this clonotype: What it recognizes is unknown.

J is TRBJ2-4 and V is TRBV5-1, with TRBD1 as a possible D gene (6 bases). The end of the DNA is better explained by TRBJ2-7, so the J call may be wrong. The sequence derives from a man between 60 and 75 years old in good health. The material sequenced was blood. Here the CDR3 DNA reads TGCGCCAGCAGCTTGCATAGGGGGTTGAACGAGCAGTACTTC. It encodes CASSLHRGLNEQYF.